A single sample gave rise to the 11 T cell receptor beta chains below, sequenced in a study of cytomegalovirus exposure and HLA in healthy donors (dated by TCRdb to the late 2010s). Preparation of the library involved the immunoSEQ multiplex PCR assay. For the multiplex PCR, a mixture combining 60 forward primers for TCR Vbeta segments and 13 reverse primers for TCR Jbeta segments was used. The immuneACCESS repertoire file appears here via TCRdb, limited to in-frame rearrangements. These files lack a portion of the clones; in checked studies, under half of the deficit traces to unresolved V genes, and the cause of the others is not known. The sample profile shows around 190,000 clones; roughly 75% of them were found once. Of the sample, around 5.7% is held by the ten largest clones. The source material was PBMCs. The receptors come from a man aged 40-50 years in good health and CMV-seronegative.

As DNA, the CDR3 is TGCGCCAGCAGTGAATCTGGATCGGGTCAGCCCCAGCATTTT. Residues: CASSESGSGQPQHF. The chain is built from TRBV10-1 and TRBJ1-5, with D unclear. CDR3 length: 14 amino acids. V shed 3 bases and J shed 6 bases, with 12 bases lying between them. Germline CDR1 reads WNHNN; CDR2 reads SYGVQD (reference sequence).

This CDR3 is CASSLSGGNTEAFF. The CDR3 DNA follows: TGTGCCAGCAGTTTATCGGGGGGGAACACTGAAGCTTTCTTT. The chain links TRBV27 to TRBJ1-1; D might be TRBD1 (5 bases). Germline loops: CDR1 MNHEY, CDR2 SMNVEV (reference sequence). This CDR3 is 14 amino acids long. V was trimmed by 0 bases and J by 1 base, leaving 6 bases between them.

The chain uses TRBV18 and TRBJ2-2; D is possibly TRBD1 (6 bases). Deletions cut 0 bases from V and 6 bases from J, with 14 bases between. This CDR3 spans 16 amino acids. From germline, CDR1 is KGHSH and CDR2 LQKENI. The CDR3 loop is CASSPPGRGTAGELFF. In nucleotides, the CDR3 is TGTGCCAGCTCACCACCCGGCAGGGGAACGGCCGGGGAGCTGTTTTTT.

The chain carries TRBV6-5 and TRBJ1-4; TRBD1 agrees at 9 bases. CDR1 and CDR2 (germline): MNHEY, SVGAGI. This CDR3 spans 13 amino acids. V shed 8 bases, J shed 3 bases, and the junction held 1 base outside the gene matches. CDR3 protein: CASHRGPNEKLFF. In nucleotides, the CDR3 is TGTGCCAGCCACAGGGGGCCTAATGAAAAACTGTTTTTT.

J is TRBJ1-2 and V is TRBV5-4; D perhaps matches TRBD1 (6 bases). Germline assignment: CDR1 SGHNT and CDR2 YYREEE (reference sequence). The ends were cut back, 0 bases at V and 4 bases at J, with 13 bases in the middle. The CDR3 is made up of 15 amino acids. CDR3 nucleotide sequence: TGTGCCAGCAGCTTGGGGGGGCCCTCGAGCTATGGCTACACCTTC. As protein: CASSLGGPSSYGYTF.

This chain links TRBV9 with TRBJ2-7; no definite D call. This CDR3 region has 11 residues. Germline CDR1 is SGDLS and CDR2 is YYNGEE. Deletions cut 3 bases from V and 6 bases from J, with 7 bases between. For the CDR3, the DNA is TGTGCCAGCAGCGATAGTAGCGAGCAGTACTTC. Encoded protein: CASSDSSEQYF.

The chain links TRBV18 to TRBJ2-1; D ambiguous. The germline V gene has CDR1 KGHSH and CDR2 LQKENI. The CDR3 totals 14 residues. Trimming pared 2 bases from V and 6 bases from J, leaving 11 bases between. CDR3 coding DNA: TGTGCCAGCTCACCAGTTTACAGTTCCAATGAGCAGTTCTTC. It is translated as CASSPVYSSNEQFF.

The genes are TRBV12-5 and TRBJ1-4; D is possibly TRBD1 (5 bases). There are 13 residues in the CDR3. The germline V gene encodes CDR1 LGHNT and CDR2 FRNRAP. V lost 3 bases, J lost 10 bases, and 12 bases lay in between. This chain's CDR3 is CASGLVGVGKLFF. DNA for the CDR3: TGTGCTAGTGGTTTAGTAGGGGTGGGAAAACTGTTTTTT.

The V gene is TRBV11-3, the J gene TRBJ2-6, with D uncertain. The germline V and J ends were trimmed by 0 bases and 0 bases, with 15 bases remaining between them. CDR3 length equals 19 residues. Germline lookup yields CDR1 SGHNT and CDR2 YENEEA. The DNA of the CDR3 is TGTGCCAGCAGCTTAGATTCAGTGAGGAGTAGCTCTGGGGCCAACGTCCTGACTTTC. This encodes CASSLDSVRSSSGANVLTF.

This chain uses TRBV7-7 with TRBJ2-1, with a weak D call TRBD2 (5 bases). Trimming cost V 2 bases and J 8 bases, with 10 bases left between them. Germline lookup yields CDR1 SSHAT and CDR2 FNYEAQ (reference sequence). There are 13 residues in the CDR3. Here the CDR3 DNA reads TGTGCCAGCAGCTTAAGCGGTCAGGATGAGCAGTTCTTC. It codes for CASSLSGQDEQFF. Full variable domain (rest looked up from reference TRBV7-7 and TRBJ2-1): GAGVSQSPRYKVTKRGQDVTLRCDPISSHATLYWYQQALGQGPEFLTYFNYEAQPDKSGLPSDRFSAERPEGSISTLTIQRTEQRDSAMYRCASSLSGQDEQFFGPGTRLTVL.

The V call is TRBV5-4, the J call TRBJ1-2; 10 bases line up with TRBD1. J was trimmed by 5 bases and V by 3 bases; bases with no gene match: 7. The germline V gene has CDR1 SGHNT and CDR2 YYREEE (reference sequence). The CDR3 spans 15 residues. The CDR3 region has the DNA TGTGCCAGCAGCTCGGGACAGGGGTGGGGATATGGCTACACCTTC. This codes for CASSSGQGWGYGYTF.